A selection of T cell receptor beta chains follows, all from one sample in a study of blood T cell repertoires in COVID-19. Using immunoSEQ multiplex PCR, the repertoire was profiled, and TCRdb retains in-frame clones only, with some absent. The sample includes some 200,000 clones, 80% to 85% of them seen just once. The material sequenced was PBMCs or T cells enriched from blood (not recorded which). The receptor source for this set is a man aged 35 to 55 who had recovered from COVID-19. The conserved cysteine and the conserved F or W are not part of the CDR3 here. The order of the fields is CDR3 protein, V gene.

ASSSDRAGGAF | TRBV5-1
ASSLAQGAINEQF | TRBV7-8
ASSPRKGLAGNTGELF | TRBV10-2
ATSDLSGGEQY | TRBV24-1
ASSPPAGAGNTIY | TRBV18
ATSRDYAGSTEAF | TRBV15
SASWGHYSNQPQH | TRBV20-1
ASSLNLADRGEQY | TRBV5-1
ASSPLAPGASNEQF | TRBV7-2
ASSQQQGASYNEQF | TRBV4-1
ASSLQDYEQY | TRBV7-9
ASSLGQGYNSPLH | TRBV7-2
ASSFRYNQPQH | TRBV6-2/TRBV6-3
ASSENSLYEQY | TRBV19
ASSVAGADYGYT | TRBV9
ASSLDREYYGYT | TRBV5-4
ASSQEYGTSQF | TRBV14
ASRPDSNEQF | TRBV2
ASSLVDRGNQPQH | TRBV7-8
ASSYSRLRQGAIWASSPLH | TRBV6-2/TRBV6-3
ASSLPGQGADTQY | TRBV5-4
ASSFGTANNEQF | TRBV7-9
ASSLGVGVGVQPQH | TRBV13
ASSQDWEFTITEAF | TRBV4-1
SVLSVSGTGDTSPRTQH | TRBV29-1
ASSPSPGGNTEAF | TRBV18
ASSKLLAGGFQETQY | TRBV5-4
AVGRRTNTEAF | TRBV6-5
ASSPGQGNYEQY | TRBV19
ASSTLSGYHEQY | TRBV5-1
ASSSLAGTEAF | TRBV5-1
SASKRGATDTQY | TRBV20-1
ASSQGRSVSNQPQH | TRBV3-1/TRBV3-2
ASRLAGASYNEQF | TRBV6-5
ASRTGTSGALQETQY | TRBV5-1
AWRNGGAGLSPLH | TRBV30
ASSRTGQGWEKLF | TRBV5-1
ASSQGVGSGYT | TRBV4-3
ASSGQGRVNTEAF | TRBV5-4
ASSQSGGGDNEQF | TRBV5-4
ASSHGDRGNTEAF | TRBV6-2/TRBV6-3
ASYRVGQGKAF | TRBV2